Listed below are T cell receptor beta chains from one sample, sequenced in a study of technical replicates of blood from a handful of donors. Libraries were prepared by immunoSEQ multiplex PCR; TCRdb keeps only in-frame clonotypes and omits some of them. The data contain around 14,000 clones, roughly 84% of them seen just once; the ten biggest clones take up about a tenth. The specimen was PBMCs. The receptors were gathered from a human donor in good health. Both conserved end residues are trimmed from each CDR3. A D gene is named only where the DNA matches it firmly.

-	TRBV7-8	TRBJ2-5	ASRDSQETQY
TRBD1	TRBV9	TRBJ2-2	ASSGTGPTGELF
TRBD1	TRBV18	TRBJ2-2	ASSPETGSAGELF
TRBD2	TRBV27	TRBJ2-1	ASSSPGTSGSVRNEQF
-	TRBV6-5	TRBJ2-1	ASSYSGDAYMNEQF
-	TRBV25-1	-	ASMDTVNYEQY
-	TRBV1	TRBJ2-5	TSSPIFPSGPKETQY
-	TRBV29-1	TRBJ1-3	SVVDSTSGNTIY
TRBD1	TRBV19	TRBJ2-6	ASSTIQGQGTGANVLT
-	TRBV25-1	TRBJ2-7	ASSELSGRQY